The 25 T cell receptor beta chains in this list originate from one sample, sequenced in a study of blood T cell repertoires in COVID-19. The data were produced by immunoSEQ multiplex PCR, yet TCRdb's version contains in-frame clones alone and is incomplete. The table lists about 82,000 clones, under 90% of them singletons, with around 13% in the top ten. Material: peripheral blood. The receptors were sampled from a woman aged 40-49 years with active or convalescent COVID-19.

The CDR3 bases are TGCGCCAGCAGTGGGACAGGGTCTAATGAAAAACTGTTTTTT. Translated: CASSGTGSNEKLFF. V gene TRBV10-2 combines with J gene TRBJ1-4; 8 positions match TRBD1. CDR1 and CDR2 (germline): WSHSY, SAAADI. After removal of 4 bases from V and 3 bases from J, the junction contained 1 base not matched to a gene. The CDR3 extends over 14 amino acids.

The chain links TRBV7-2 to TRBJ2-6; 10 nucleotides match TRBD2. The trim removed 5 bases at V and 2 bases at J, leaving 9 bases unmatched. CDR3 size: 18 residues. Germline V lookup: CDR1 SGHTA, CDR2 FQGNSA. Here the CDR3 reads CASSAQPLAGAGANVLTF. Here the CDR3 DNA reads TGTGCCAGCAGCGCTCAACCGCTAGCGGGGGCTGGGGCCAACGTCCTGACTTTC.

This chain links TRBV13 with TRBJ2-2; 14 nucleotides line up with TRBD2. The CDR3 sequence is 17 residues long. Germline V gives CDR1 PRHDT, CDR2 FYEKMQ (reference sequence). Trimming cost V 0 bases and J 3 bases; bases outside gene matches: 0. The CDR3 region is CASSLGGLAGDTGELFF. The CDR3 DNA reads TGTGCCAGCAGCTTAGGGGGACTAGCGGGGGACACCGGGGAGCTGTTTTTT.

The rearrangement uses TRBV3-1 (or the pseudogene TRBV3-2) and TRBJ2-1; a weak D match, TRBD2 (6 bases). V was cut by 4 bases and J by 3 bases, with 13 bases left in between. The germline CDR1 and CDR2 sequences are LGHDT and YNNKEL (reference sequence). The CDR3 extends over 15 amino acids. Here the CDR3 reads CASSPRRELYNEQFF. For the CDR3, the DNA is TGTGCCAGCAGCCCCCGGAGGGAGCTCTACAATGAGCAGTTCTTC.

This clone was detected only a few times. The chain has TRBV9 and TRBJ2-5, with D perhaps TRBD1 (6 bases). Trimming cost V 0 bases and J 5 bases, with 11 bases left between them. The CDR3 sequence is 14 residues long. Germline CDR1 SGDLS, CDR2 YYNGEE. For the CDR3, the DNA is TGTGCCAGCAGCGTAGGCAGGGGTTGGGAGACCCAGTACTTC. It encodes CASSVGRGWETQYF.

The genes are TRBV2 and TRBJ1-2, with TRBD1 as a possible D gene (6 bases). The CDR3 has 13 residues. Germline V gives CDR1 SNHLY, CDR2 FYNNEI. Trimming shortened V by 6 bases and J by 4 bases, and 12 bases separated the two germline ends. CDR3 sequence: CASRRQAIYGYTF. DNA for the CDR3: TGTGCCAGCAGAAGACAGGCGATCTATGGCTACACCTTC.

V gene TRBV29-1 combines with J gene TRBJ2-1; 8 positions match TRBD2. Germline CDR1 and CDR2: SQVTM and ANQGSEA. The CDR3 has 16 amino acids. The V segment lost 0 bases and the J segment 9 bases; nucleotides outside the gene matches: 13. CDR3 region: CSVEDPAGVQYGEQFF. The CDR3 DNA is TGCAGCGTTGAAGATCCAGCGGGGGTACAATACGGTGAGCAGTTCTTC.

The rearrangement uses TRBV28 and TRBJ1-6; no definite D call. Trimming took off 5 bases at V and 10 bases at J, with 12 bases between the two ends. The CDR3 loop spans 13 amino acids. Germline assignment: CDR1 MDHEN and CDR2 SYDVKM. The CDR3 reads CASSEGGRSPLHF. The CDR3 nucleotides are TGTGCCAGCAGTGAGGGTGGGCGATCACCCCTCCACTTT.

This clone was seen more than once but under ten times. This rearrangement joins TRBV16 to TRBJ1-2; TRBD1 is a possible D gene (5 bases). Germline V CDR1 and CDR2: KGHSY, FQNENV. Trimming removed 8 bases from V and 3 bases from J, with 16 bases in between. The CDR3 length is 14 residues. CDR3 sequence: CASLSHGGYYGYTF. The CDR3 coding sequence is TGTGCCAGCCTTTCTCACGGGGGGTACTATGGCTACACCTTC.

V is TRBV7-2 and J is TRBJ1-1; weak D call: TRBD1 (6 bases). The length of the CDR3 is 15 residues. V lost 1 base and J lost 6, with 15 bases in between. CDR1 and CDR2 (germline): SGHTA, FQGNSA. The CDR3 loop is CASSLVPTKGAEAFF. The DNA for the CDR3 is TGTGCCAGCAGCTTAGTACCAACTAAGGGGGCTGAAGCTTTCTTT.

This chain links TRBV12-3 or TRBV12-4 with TRBJ2-7, with TRBD1 as a possible D gene (6 bases). The length of the CDR3 is 12 residues. V lost 5 bases to trimming and J lost 6 bases, with 11 bases between them. The CDR3 nucleotides are TGTGCCAGCAGTCTCACAGGGCTCGAGCAGTACTTC. As protein: CASSLTGLEQYF.

The chain carries TRBV9 and TRBJ1-3, with 9 bases lining up with TRBD1. Germline values: CDR1 SGDLS, CDR2 YYNGEE. The CDR3 covers 15 residues. V lost 2 bases, J lost 0 bases, and 0 bases stayed unmatched. In nucleotides, the CDR3 is TGTGCCAGCAGCGTGACAGGGGGCTCTGGAAACACCATATATTTT. Residues: CASSVTGGSGNTIYF.

This chain joins TRBV30 and TRBJ1-6, with 8 nucleotides matching TRBD1. Germline lookup yields CDR1 GTSNPN and CDR2 SVGIG (reference sequence). The CDR3 has 13 amino acids. The J segment lost 8 bases and the V segment lost 7 bases, leaving 7 bases of the junction unmatched. The CDR3 loop is CALQQGVDSPLHF. CDR3 nucleotide sequence: TGTGCCTTACAACAGGGGGTGGATTCACCCCTCCACTTT.

The genes are TRBV7-8 and TRBJ1-6; no clear D. This CDR3 is built from 13 residues. Deletions cut 2 bases from V and 8 bases from J, with 7 bases between. The germline CDR1 and CDR2 sequences are SGHVS and FQNEAQ. The CDR3 protein is CASSLFFDSPLHF. The CDR3 nucleotides are TGTGCCAGCAGCTTATTCTTTGATTCACCCCTCCACTTT.

This chain uses TRBV7-3 with TRBJ2-1; D not resolved. CDR3 size: 14 residues. Per germline, CDR1 SGHTA and CDR2 FQGTGA. With 0 bases removed from V and 6 bases from J, the gap between germline ends came to 9 bases. The CDR3 nucleotides read TGTGCCAGCAGCTTAACCCCGGGTCCCAATGAGCAGTTCTTC. It codes for CASSLTPGPNEQFF.

The chain recombines TRBV7-2 with TRBJ1-3; TRBD1 aligns across 7 bases. Germline lookup yields CDR1 SGHTA and CDR2 FQGNSA. There are 17 residues in the CDR3. V was clipped by 5 bases and J by 0 bases; unmatched bases: 10. DNA for the CDR3: TGTGCCAGCAGCCTAGAATCCGGGACAGTCTCTGGAAACACCATATATTTT. Its protein is CASSLESGTVSGNTIYF. Full variable domain (rest looked up from reference TRBV7-2 and TRBJ1-3): GAGVSQSPSNKVTEKGKDVELRCDPISGHTALYWYRQSLGQGLEFLIYFQGNSAPDKSGLPSDRFSAERTGGSVSTLTIQRTQQEDSAVYLCASSLESGTVSGNTIYFGEGSWLTVV.

Written as DNA, the CDR3 is TGTGCCAGCTCACCTCCTCCCCCCGGAAACACCATATATTTT. This sequence encodes CASSPPPPGNTIYF. V gene TRBV18 combines with J gene TRBJ1-3; D is undetermined. Germline values: CDR1 KGHSH, CDR2 LQKENI. Trimming left V 3 bases short and J 4 bases short, with 10 bases between. The CDR3 extends over 14 amino acids.

The gene calls are TRBV7-8 and TRBJ2-3; 9 bases map to TRBD2. After removal of 5 bases from V and 0 bases from J, the junction contained 6 bases not matched to a gene. Germline V lookup: CDR1 SGHVS, CDR2 FQNEAQ. The CDR3 runs to 16 residues. The CDR3 DNA reads TGTGCCAGCAGCCGCCTAACTAGCGGGAGCACAGATACGCAGTATTTT. Residues: CASSRLTSGSTDTQYF. The entire variable domain, with the rest obtained from reference TRBV7-8 and TRBJ2-3, is as follows: GAGVSQSPRYKVAKRGQDVALRCDPISGHVSLFWYQQALGQGPEFLTYFQNEAQLDKSGLPSDRFFAERPEGSVSTLKIQRTQQEDSAVYLCASSRLTSGSTDTQYFGPGTRLTVL.

In this sample, this clone turned up once. The genes are TRBV11-3 and TRBJ2-3; D is possibly TRBD2 (6 bases). V was shortened by 2 bases and J by 1 base, with 16 bases between the two germline ends. CDR1 is SGHNT, CDR2 YENEEA, per germline. This CDR3 region has 17 residues. CDR3 sequence reads: CASSLRGQGGGTDTQYF. The DNA for the CDR3 is TGTGCCAGCAGCTTAAGGGGCCAGGGAGGCGGCACAGATACGCAGTATTTT.

V is TRBV3-1 (or the pseudogene TRBV3-2) and J is TRBJ2-5, with 13 bases lining up with TRBD2. Germline lookup yields CDR1 LGHDT and CDR2 YNNKEL (reference sequence). CDR3 length: 16 residues. With 1 base clipped from V and 5 bases from J, the junction kept 4 bases outside the gene matches. The CDR3 protein is CASSQAGLAGAETQYF. In DNA form, the CDR3 reads TGTGCCAGCAGCCAAGCCGGACTAGCGGGAGCGGAGACCCAGTACTTC.

The chain links TRBV12-5 to TRBJ1-5; 7 bases line up with TRBD1. The V gene end was trimmed by 1 base and the J gene end by 1 base; junction bases not matched to a gene: 1. The CDR3 totals 15 residues. Germline V gives CDR1 LGHNT, CDR2 FRNRAP. The CDR3 nucleotides are TGTGCTAGTGGTTTGGAGACAGGGAGCAATCAGCCCCAGCATTTT. Protein: CASGLETGSNQPQHF.

This chain joins TRBV12-5 and TRBJ2-3; unclear D gene. Germline-derived CDR1 and CDR2 are LGHNT and FRNRAP. The CDR3 is 13 amino acids. V lost 7 bases and J 2 bases, leaving 10 bases between the germline ends. CDR3 nucleotide sequence: TGTGCTAGTGAACTATACCCCACAGATACGCAGTATTTT. Translated: CASELYPTDTQYF.

The chain uses TRBV5-1 and TRBJ2-3, with 11 nucleotides matching TRBD2. The germline V gene encodes CDR1 SGHRS and CDR2 YFSETQ. This CDR3 is built from 15 residues. Trimming took 4 bases from V and 4 from J; bases not matched to a gene: 5. In nucleotides, the CDR3 is TGCGCCAGCAGCATCGGGACTAGCGGAGCAGATACGCAGTATTTT. Its translation: CASSIGTSGADTQYF. Supplemented by reference TRBV5-1 and TRBJ2-3, the full variable domain reads KAGVTQTPRYLIKTRGQQVTLSCSPISGHRSVSWYQQTPGQGLQFLFEYFSETQRNKGNFPGRFSGRQFSNSRSEMNVSTLELGDSALYLCASSIGTSGADTQYFGPGTRLTVL.

The chain is built from TRBV2 and TRBJ2-2; D might be TRBD2 (6 bases). V lost 6 bases and J lost 2, with 19 bases in between. The CDR3 spans 17 residues. CDR1 and CDR2 from the germline V gene are SNHLY and FYNNEI. In DNA form, the CDR3 reads TGTGCCAGCAGGGAAAGGCTAGCGCGCGACAACACCGGGGAGCTGTTTTTT. It translates to CASRERLARDNTGELFF. The variable domain in full, completed from reference TRBV2 and TRBJ2-2, reads EPEVTQTPSHQVTQMGQEVILRCVPISNHLYFYWYRQILGQKVEFLVSFYNNEISEKSEIFDDQFSVERPDGSNFTLKIRSTKLEDSAMYFCASRERLARDNTGELFFGEGSRLTVL.

The chain links TRBV13 to TRBJ2-6, with D tentatively TRBD1 (5 bases). This CDR3 has 15 residues. Trimming shortened V by 5 bases and J by 4 bases, and 12 bases separated the two germline ends. Germline-derived CDR1 and CDR2 are PRHDT and FYEKMQ (reference sequence). CDR3 bases: TGTGCCAGCAGCCTCAGGGTAACGGGGGCCAACGTCCTGACTTTC. Translation gives CASSLRVTGANVLTF. Full variable domain (missing parts from reference TRBV13 and TRBJ2-6): AAGVIQSPRHLIKEKRETATLKCYPIPRHDTVYWYQQGPGQDPQFLISFYEKMQSDKGSIPDRFSAQQFSDYHSELNMSSLELGDSALYFCASSLRVTGANVLTFGAGSRLTVL.